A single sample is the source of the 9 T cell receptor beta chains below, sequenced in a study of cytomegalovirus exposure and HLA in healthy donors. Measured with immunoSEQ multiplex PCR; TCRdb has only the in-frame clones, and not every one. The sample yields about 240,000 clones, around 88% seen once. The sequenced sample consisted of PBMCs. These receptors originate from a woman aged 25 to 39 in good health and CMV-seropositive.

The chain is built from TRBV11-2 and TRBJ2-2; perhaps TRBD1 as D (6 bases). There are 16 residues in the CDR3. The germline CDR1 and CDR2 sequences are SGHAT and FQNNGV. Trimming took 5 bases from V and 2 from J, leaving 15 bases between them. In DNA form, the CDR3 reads TGTGCCAGCAGCCTGGCAGGACAGCTAAACACCGGGGAGCTGTTTTTT. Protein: CASSLAGQLNTGELFF.

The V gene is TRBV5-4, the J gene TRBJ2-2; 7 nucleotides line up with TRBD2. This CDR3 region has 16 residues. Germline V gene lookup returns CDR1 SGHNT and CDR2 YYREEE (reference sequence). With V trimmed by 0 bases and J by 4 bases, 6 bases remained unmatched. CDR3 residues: CASSLGTRAGTGELFF. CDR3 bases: TGTGCCAGCAGCTTGGGGACTAGGGCAGGCACCGGGGAGCTGTTTTTT.

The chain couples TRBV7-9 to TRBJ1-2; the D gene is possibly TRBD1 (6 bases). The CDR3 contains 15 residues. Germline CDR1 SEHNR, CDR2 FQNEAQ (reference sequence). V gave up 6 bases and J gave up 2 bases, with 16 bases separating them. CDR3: CASSQTQQGNYGYTF. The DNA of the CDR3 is TGTGCCAGCAGTCAAACTCAACAGGGAAACTATGGCTACACCTTC.

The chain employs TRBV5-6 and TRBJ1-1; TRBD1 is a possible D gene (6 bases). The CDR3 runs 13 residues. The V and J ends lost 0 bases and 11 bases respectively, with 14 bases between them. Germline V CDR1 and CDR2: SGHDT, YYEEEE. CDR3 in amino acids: CASSLVTGGEAFF. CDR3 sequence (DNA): TGTGCCAGCAGCTTGGTTACGGGGGGCGAGGCTTTCTTT.

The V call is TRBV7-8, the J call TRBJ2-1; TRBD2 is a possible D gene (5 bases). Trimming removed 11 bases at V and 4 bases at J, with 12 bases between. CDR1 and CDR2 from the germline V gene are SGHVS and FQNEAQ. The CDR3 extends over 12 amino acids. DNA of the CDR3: TGTGCCGGGAGTCAAGGGTACAATGAGCAGTTCTTC. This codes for CAGSQGYNEQFF.

CDR3 in amino acids: CASSTWDRGLATEAFF. DNA for the CDR3: TGTGCCAGCAGCACTTGGGACAGGGGCTTGGCTACTGAAGCTTTCTTT. The genes are TRBV7-6 and TRBJ1-1; 10 positions match TRBD1. Losses at the gene ends were 5 bases for V and 5 bases for J; bases not matched to a gene: 11. The V gene's germline CDR1 is SGHVS and CDR2 FNYEAQ. This CDR3 is built from 16 residues.

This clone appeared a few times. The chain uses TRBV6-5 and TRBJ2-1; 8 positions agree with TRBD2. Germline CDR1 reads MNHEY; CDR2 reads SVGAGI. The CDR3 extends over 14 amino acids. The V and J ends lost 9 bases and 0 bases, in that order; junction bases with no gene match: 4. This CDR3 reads CASSGIPSYNEQFF. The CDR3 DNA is TGTGCCAGTAGCGGGATACCCTCCTACAATGAGCAGTTCTTC.

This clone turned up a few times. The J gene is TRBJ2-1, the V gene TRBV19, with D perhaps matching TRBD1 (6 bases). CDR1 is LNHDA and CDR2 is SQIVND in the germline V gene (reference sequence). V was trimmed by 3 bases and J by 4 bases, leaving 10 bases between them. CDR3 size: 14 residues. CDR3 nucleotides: TGTGCCAGTAGTATGGGCAGGGGTTACAATGAGCAGTTCTTC. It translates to CASSMGRGYNEQFF.

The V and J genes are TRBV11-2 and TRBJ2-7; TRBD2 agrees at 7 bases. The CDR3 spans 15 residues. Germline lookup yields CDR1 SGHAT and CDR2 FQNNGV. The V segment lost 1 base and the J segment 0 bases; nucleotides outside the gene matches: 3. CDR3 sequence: CASSLVGGSSYEQYF. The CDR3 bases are TGTGCCAGCAGCTTAGTGGGGGGGAGCTCCTACGAGCAGTACTTC.